The 20 T cell receptor beta chains given below trace back to one sample, sequenced in a study of blood T cell repertoires in COVID-19. The protocol was immunoSEQ multiplex PCR, while the TCRdb copy is restricted to in-frame clones and leaves out a portion. The data contain 220,000 or so clones, roughly 90% of them singletons. The sequenced sample consisted of peripheral blood. These TCRs come from a man in his sixties with COVID-19, enrolled during active disease.

The J gene is TRBJ2-7, the V gene TRBV10-3; the D gene is possibly TRBD1 (6 bases). The germline gives CDR1 ENHRY, CDR2 SYGVKD. The CDR3 has 13 residues. Trimming removed 4 bases at V and 4 bases at J, with 11 bases between. The CDR3 DNA reads as TGTGCCATCAGTGTACAGGGAACGTACGAGCAGTACTTC. Translating it yields CAISVQGTYEQYF.

In its sample, this clone was seen once. This rearrangement joins TRBV28 to TRBJ2-3; no reliable D call. Trimming removed 6 bases at V and 8 bases at J, with 9 bases between. Germline values: CDR1 MDHEN, CDR2 SYDVKM. The CDR3 has 11 amino acids. The CDR3 DNA is TGTGCCAGCAGCATACCCGGTACGCAGTATTTT. This translates into CASSIPGTQYF.

This clone was counted a single time. This chain links TRBV28 with TRBJ1-6; weak D call: TRBD1 (6 bases). The V and J ends lost 7 bases and 10 bases respectively, with 14 bases between them. The germline V gene has CDR1 MDHEN and CDR2 SYDVKM. This CDR3 has 13 amino acids. The CDR3 sequence: CASIRQGRSPLHF. CDR3 coding DNA: TGTGCCAGCATACGGCAGGGGCGGTCACCCCTCCACTTT.

The chain carries TRBV27 and TRBJ1-5; 11 bases are shared with TRBD1. Trimming took 10 bases from V and 0 from J; bases not matched to a gene: 5. CDR1 and CDR2 from the germline V gene are MNHEY and SMNVEV (reference sequence). The CDR3 is 15 residues long. The CDR3 region has the DNA TGTGCCACCTCGGACAGGGGGCTTAGCAATCAGCCCCAGCATTTT. It yields the protein CATSDRGLSNQPQHF.

On this clone itself: The junction differs from germline at one of its ends, possibly a read error. The rearrangement links TRBV16 to TRBJ2-6, with 10 bases that match TRBD1. CDR1 and CDR2 (germline): KGHSY, FQNENV. This CDR3 has 17 residues. The CDR3 bases are TGTGCCAGCAACCAACGGGACAGGGGCTCTGGGGCCAACGTCCTGACTTTC. Translated, it gives CASNQRDRGSGANVLTF.

This chain connects TRBV19 to TRBJ1-1; D remains unclear. Germline lookup yields CDR1 LNHDA and CDR2 SQIVND (reference sequence). The length of the CDR3 is 14 residues. V was pared by 5 bases and J by 4 bases, with 14 bases between. The DNA for the CDR3 is TGTGCCAGTAGTCCAAGAGGCCTGGCCACTGAAGCTTTCTTT. Translated: CASSPRGLATEAFF.

The rearrangement links TRBV29-1 to TRBJ2-1, with 9 bases fitting TRBD2. Germline V gene sequence: CDR1 SQVTM, CDR2 ANQGSEA. With V trimmed by 3 bases and J by 6 bases, 12 bases remained unmatched. This CDR3 contains 16 residues. CDR3 protein: CSVDLGAGLAGNEQFF. In DNA, the CDR3 is TGCAGCGTTGACCTCGGGGCGGGACTAGCAGGCAATGAGCAGTTCTTC.

The V gene is TRBV6-5, the J gene TRBJ2-7; the match to TRBD1 covers 7 bases. Germline V gene sequence: CDR1 MNHEY, CDR2 SVGAGI. The length of the CDR3 is 13 residues. The junction had 5 bases not matched to a gene; V was cut back by 5 bases and J by 4 bases. CDR3 sequence reads: CASSPGQIYEQYF. The CDR3, as DNA: TGTGCCAGCAGTCCGGGACAGATTTACGAGCAGTACTTC.

The chain carries TRBV7-2 and TRBJ1-1; the D gene is possibly TRBD1 (6 bases). V was trimmed by 7 bases and J by 5 bases, leaving 14 bases between them. CDR1 SGHTA and CDR2 FQGNSA come from the germline V gene. CDR3 size: 13 residues. In DNA form, the CDR3 reads TGTGCCAGCAACCAGGGGCGCGGGACTGAAGCTTTCTTT. Translation: CASNQGRGTEAFF.

The chain carries TRBV6-5 and TRBJ2-2; 10 bases fit TRBD1. Germline V CDR1 and CDR2: MNHEY, SVGAGI. V trimming: 8 bases; J trimming: 4 bases; junction bases outside the gene matches: 4. The length of the CDR3 is 14 residues. The CDR3 sequence is CASGGTGVTGELFF. The CDR3 bases are TGTGCCAGCGGGGGGACAGGGGTCACCGGGGAGCTGTTTTTT.

The rearrangement links TRBV4-1 to TRBJ1-6, with D tentatively TRBD1 (5 bases). Trimming took 6 bases from V and 6 from J, leaving 21 bases between them. CDR1 MGHRA and CDR2 YSYEKL come from the germline V gene. CDR3 length: 17 residues. The CDR3: CASRDPPMGPFNSPLHF. The CDR3 DNA sequence: TGCGCCAGCAGGGACCCACCGATGGGGCCGTTTAATTCACCCCTCCACTTT.

V usage is TRBV7-3 and J usage is TRBJ2-7; possible D gene TRBD1, 6 bases. V was trimmed by 1 base and J by 3 bases, leaving 13 bases between them. Germline V gene sequence: CDR1 SGHTA, CDR2 FQGTGA. The CDR3 is made up of 15 amino acids. The CDR3 region has the DNA TGTGCCAGCAGCTTAAGTTGGGGGCGCGGCTACGAGCAGTACTTC. Encoded protein: CASSLSWGRGYEQYF.

The chain links TRBV19 to TRBJ1-2; TRBD1 aligns across 8 bases. The V gene's germline CDR1 is LNHDA and CDR2 SQIVND (reference sequence). J lost 3 bases, V lost 5 bases, and 5 bases had no gene match. The CDR3 is made up of 14 amino acids. Here the CDR3 DNA reads TGTGCCAGTAGTGTTGGACAGGGTGACTATGGCTACACCTTC. Amino acid sequence: CASSVGQGDYGYTF.

This rearrangement joins TRBV6-5 to TRBJ2-7; TRBD2 agrees at 8 bases. Germline CDR1 and CDR2: MNHEY and SVGAGI. CDR3 size: 16 residues. The V and J ends lost 4 bases and 6 bases, in that order; junction bases with no gene match: 14. The CDR3 DNA reads as TGTGCCAGCAGTTTCCAAGCGGGAGTCTTCCCCACCGAGCAGTACTTC. Encoded protein: CASSFQAGVFPTEQYF.

This chain connects TRBV18 to TRBJ1-2; TRBD1 agrees at 9 bases. V was pared by 5 bases and J by 2 bases, with 3 bases of the junction left unmatched. This CDR3 is built from 14 residues. In germline, CDR1 is KGHSH, CDR2 LQKENI. The CDR3 bases are TGTGCCAGCTCATCACAGGGGGCGAACTATGGCTACACCTTC. Its protein product is CASSSQGANYGYTF. Combining the CDR3 with reference TRBV18 and TRBJ1-2 gives the whole variable domain NAGVMQNPRHLVRRRGQEARLRCSPMKGHSHVYWYRQLPEEGLKFMVYLQKENIIDESGMPKERFSAEFPKEGPSILRIQQVVRGDSAAYFCASSSQGANYGYTFGSGTRLTVV.

This clone was seen only once. The J gene is TRBJ2-7, the V gene TRBV28; TRBD1 matches 8 bases. CDR1 and CDR2 from the germline V gene are MDHEN and SYDVKM. V shed 7 bases and J 2 bases; nucleotides not matched to a gene: 4. This CDR3 spans 13 amino acids. The DNA of the CDR3 is TGTGCCAGCAATCAACAGGGGGCCTACGAGCAGTACTTC. It codes for CASNQQGAYEQYF. Together with reference TRBV28 and TRBJ2-7, the CDR3 gives the full variable domain: DVKVTQSSRYLVKRTGEKVFLECVQDMDHENMFWYRQDPGLGLRLIYFSYDVKMKEKGDIPEGYSVSREKKERFSLILESASTNQTSMYLCASNQQGAYEQYFGPGTRLTVT.

This clone was seen a single time. The V gene is TRBV18, the J gene TRBJ1-6; no definite D call. V lost 3 bases, J lost 7 bases, and 7 bases lay in between. Germline V gives CDR1 KGHSH, CDR2 LQKENI. This CDR3 contains 13 residues. CDR3 sequence reads: CASSPALNSPLHF. The CDR3 DNA reads TGTGCCAGCTCACCGGCCCTCAATTCACCCCTCCACTTT.

The rearrangement links TRBV19 to TRBJ2-7; TRBD1 matches 7 bases. The CDR3 extends over 16 amino acids. Germline CDR1 and CDR2: LNHDA and SQIVND (reference sequence). V lost 6 bases and J lost 1; bases outside the gene matches: 12. DNA for the CDR3: TGTGCCAGTAGCAGGACAGGTGGGGTTGTGTCCTACGAGCAGTACTTC. This codes for CASSRTGGVVSYEQYF.

The rearrangement links TRBV7-2 to TRBJ2-1; TRBD2 might be the D (6 bases). V lost 5 bases and J lost 4, with 15 bases in between. Per germline, CDR1 SGHTA and CDR2 FQGNSA. This CDR3 comprises 15 residues. The CDR3 bases are TGTGCCAGCAGCCGTACCGGGACTGAATACAATGAGCAGTTCTTC. Its protein product is CASSRTGTEYNEQFF.

The chain couples TRBV6-5 to TRBJ2-3, with TRBD1 identical over 10 bases. V lost 5 bases and J lost 6; bases outside the gene matches: 8. This CDR3 contains 15 residues. Germline V lookup: CDR1 MNHEY, CDR2 SVGAGI. The CDR3 region is CASSPLGQGRDTQYF. Written as DNA, the CDR3 is TGTGCCAGCAGTCCATTGGGACAGGGGAGGGATACGCAGTATTTT.